This T cell receptor beta chain was recovered during a study of regulatory T cells in long-lasting Graves disease. To note about this clonotype: Its antigen is unidentified.

Notes on the study in general: Persistent disease was associated with favored TRBV28 usage and with favored use of TRBJ1-2 and TRBJ2-5. Persistent patients shared under 3,000 public clonotypes among themselves. Newly diagnosed patients shared fewer, at roughly 1,000.

Construction of the TCR beta libraries employed iRepertoire HTBI primers in conjunction with Arm-PCR of CDR3 regions. TCRdb analysed the multiplex PCR reads with MiXCR anew, one entry per CDR3 protein. The repertoire holds 380,000 or so distinct CDR3 sequences, roughly 17% seen once, with 20% to 25% in the top ten. In germline, CDR1 is ENHRY, CDR2 SYGVKD. The CDR3 has 14 residues. V dropped 2 bases and J dropped 8 bases, with 15 bases sitting between them. Time point specified: newly diagnosed GD, antithyroid drugs for less than 3 months. PBMC RNA served as the TCR library source. Separately, the same data were catalogued under a study of T cells in Graves' hyperthyroidism and ophthalmopathy. That investigation notes: Expanded thyroid clonotypes (above 0.001) were mostly also found in blood.

The TCR sequence derives from a woman aged 18-29 years with Graves disease. The rearrangement joins TRBV10-3 to TRBJ1-2; D is possibly TRBD1 (6 bases). This specimen was peripheral blood mononuclear cells (PBMCs), taken at new diagnosis, from a patient treated with antithyroid drugs. CDR3 loop: CAISETGTIGGYTF. The CDR3 DNA reads as TGTGCCATCAGTGAGACAGGGACTATCGGAGGCTACACCTTC.